This TCR beta chain was captured by sequencing in a study of blood T cells in healthy people across ages. This CDR3 comprises 15 residues. Losses at the gene ends were 5 bases for V and 5 bases for J; bases not matched to a gene: 9. Germline V gene sequence: CDR1 SGHTA, CDR2 FQGNSA. This clonotype has only a few counts. Primed by a sample-barcoded 5' primer and a J-beta primer mix, a second PCR proceeded for 7 to 11 cycles. TCRdb re-called the 5' RACE reads through MiXCR, storing one row per CDR3 protein. The sample lists 750,000 to 850,000 distinct CDR3 sequences, approximately 25% seen once, with approximately 3.7% in the top ten. The data also belong to a second study, concerning T cells of mothers and their children. From that paper: Donors comprised three healthy Caucasian mothers plus their six children.

The material sequenced was blood. This receptor was obtained from a boy aged 10-17 years in good health. The V and J genes are TRBV7-2 and TRBJ2-1; 7 nucleotides agree with TRBD2. CDR3 loop: CASSLRASGNNEQFF. The CDR3 DNA reads TGTGCCAGCAGCCTCCGAGCTAGCGGTAACAATGAGCAGTTCTTC.